One and the same sample provided the 9 T cell receptor beta chains below, sequenced in a study of OX40 agonist ivuxolimab in advanced cancers. Profiling relied on immunoSEQ multiplex PCR, and the TCRdb table lists in-frame clones only, not all of them. The table has approximately 52,000 clones, roughly 84% seen once. The sample here was CD4+ or CD8+ T cells sorted from blood, taken in a trial of the OX40 agonist ivuxolimab. The receptors come from an adult with an advanced solid tumor such as melanoma, head and neck, liver or kidney cancer.

The chain carries TRBV6-6 and TRBJ1-5; TRBD1 might be the D (6 bases). Per the germline V gene, CDR1 is MNHNY and CDR2 is SVGAGI (reference sequence). V was trimmed by 8 bases and J by 2 bases, leaving 13 bases between them. The CDR3 is 14 amino acids. CDR3 bases: TGTGCCAGCTCCCCCGCAGGGGGCAATCAGCCCCAGCATTTT. Translated, it gives CASSPAGGNQPQHF.

This chain joins TRBV18 and TRBJ2-1; D remains ambiguous. The CDR3 is 16 residues long. CDR1 is KGHSH, CDR2 LQKENI, per germline. V lost 0 bases and J lost 2, with 11 bases in between. The CDR3 bases are TGTGCCAGCTCACCACCGACTTACTCCACCTACAATGAGCAGTTCTTC. Protein product: CASSPPTYSTYNEQFF.

The chain combines TRBV11-2 with TRBJ2-5; TRBD2 matches at 8 bases. Germline CDR1 SGHAT, CDR2 FQNNGV. The trim removed 0 bases at V and 5 bases at J, leaving 5 bases unmatched. The CDR3 covers 15 residues. CDR3 nucleotides: TGTGCCAGCAGCTTAGACGGGAGGGCCGGGGAGACCCAGTACTTC. Amino acid sequence: CASSLDGRAGETQYF.

The sample holds one count of this clone. The rearrangement links TRBV14 to TRBJ2-1; 10 bases align to TRBD1. CDR1 SGHDN and CDR2 FVKESK come from the germline V gene. The CDR3 is 15 residues long. V shed 4 bases and J 2 bases; nucleotides not matched to a gene: 2. The CDR3 DNA follows: TGTGCCAGCAGCCTTGGGACAGGGGCCTACAATGAGCAGTTCTTC. Amino acids: CASSLGTGAYNEQFF. Supplemented by reference TRBV14 and TRBJ2-1, the full variable domain reads EAGVTQFPSHSVIEKGQTVTLRCDPISGHDNLYWYRRVMGKEIKFLLHFVKESKQDESGMPNNRFLAERTGGTYSTLKVQPAELEDSGVYFCASSLGTGAYNEQFFGPGTRLTVL.

CDR3 sequence reads: CASSLAGGAYEQYF. The DNA of the CDR3 is TGTGCCAGCAGTTTAGCAGGGGGCGCGTACGAGCAGTACTTC. V is TRBV28 and J is TRBJ2-7; 8 nucleotides match TRBD1. J lost 4 bases, V lost 2 bases, and 4 bases had no gene match. The germline CDR1 and CDR2 sequences are MDHEN and SYDVKM. This CDR3 comprises 14 residues.

V is TRBV5-5 and J is TRBJ1-1, with no clear D. The CDR3 runs 12 residues. The V end was cut by 2 bases, the J end by 4 bases, with 6 bases between. CDR1 and CDR2 (germline): SGHKS, YYEKEE (reference sequence). CDR3 in DNA: TGTGCCAGCAGCTTATCCGGCACTGAAGCTTTCTTT. Translated: CASSLSGTEAFF.

The chain joins TRBV5-6 to TRBJ1-1; TRBD1 might be the D (6 bases). The CDR3 contains 15 residues. V was cut by 3 bases and J by 3 bases, with 15 bases left in between. Per germline, CDR1 SGHDT and CDR2 YYEEEE. The CDR3 DNA reads TGTGCCAGCAGCTCCTTAACAGGGTCCGACACTGAAGCTTTCTTT. It yields the protein CASSSLTGSDTEAFF.

V usage is TRBV5-5 and J usage is TRBJ1-1; D remains unclear. CDR1 SGHKS and CDR2 YYEKEE come from the germline V gene (reference sequence). The CDR3 length is 13 residues. V was clipped by 2 bases and J by 0 bases, with 5 bases between them. The CDR3 sequence is CASSFSMNTEAFF. The CDR3 bases are TGTGCCAGCAGCTTTAGTATGAACACTGAAGCTTTCTTT.

V gene TRBV6-1 combines with J gene TRBJ2-7, with a tentative D call TRBD2 (7 bases). The CDR3 has 14 residues. Trimming removed 0 bases at V and 5 bases at J, with 11 bases between. In germline, CDR1 is MNHNS, CDR2 SASEGT. CDR3 sequence (DNA): TGTGCCAGCAGTGAAGCGCCGGGGGGCGACGAGCAGTACTTC. Translated, it gives CASSEAPGGDEQYF.